This T cell receptor beta chain comes out of a study of shared clonotypes between healthy human individuals. Execution of the assay was at deep level. Using ten immunoSEQ deep assay plates, investigators sequenced unsorted PBMC DNA. Authors' processing steps: Junction-only immunoSEQ sequences carried no quality scores, so filtering differed. The assay was immunoSEQ multiplex PCR, and TCRdb's table has in-frame clones only and misses some. V, J and clone size are taken as reported in that table, and D and trimming were inferred from the DNA itself. The sample contains 470,000 or so clones, around 73% of which appear only once. Only one count was recorded for this clone. Looked up from germline, CDR1 is SGHAT and CDR2 is FQNNGV. The CDR3 covers 15 residues. V gave up 1 base and J gave up 4 bases, with 13 bases separating them.

The chain uses TRBV11-2 and TRBJ1-1; maybe TRBD1 (6 bases). The receptor's source is a woman in her thirties or forties in good health. Some clones in this sample may be carry-over from other donors' samples. Material for sequencing was PBMCs. The CDR3 protein is CASSLAGGLVTEAFF. CDR3 in DNA: TGTGCCAGCAGCTTAGCGGGGGGGCTAGTCACTGAAGCTTTCTTT.